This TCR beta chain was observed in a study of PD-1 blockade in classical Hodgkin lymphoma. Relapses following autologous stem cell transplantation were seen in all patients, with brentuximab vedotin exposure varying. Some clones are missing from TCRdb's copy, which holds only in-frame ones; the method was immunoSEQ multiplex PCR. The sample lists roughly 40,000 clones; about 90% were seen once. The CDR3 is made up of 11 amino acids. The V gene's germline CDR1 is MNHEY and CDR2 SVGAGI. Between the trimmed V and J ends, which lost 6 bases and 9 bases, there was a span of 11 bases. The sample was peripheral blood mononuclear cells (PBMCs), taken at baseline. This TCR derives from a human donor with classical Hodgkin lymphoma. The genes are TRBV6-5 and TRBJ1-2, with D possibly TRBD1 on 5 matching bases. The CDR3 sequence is CASRRGGSYTF. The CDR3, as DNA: TGTGCCAGCAGGAGGGGCGGTAGCTACACCTTC.